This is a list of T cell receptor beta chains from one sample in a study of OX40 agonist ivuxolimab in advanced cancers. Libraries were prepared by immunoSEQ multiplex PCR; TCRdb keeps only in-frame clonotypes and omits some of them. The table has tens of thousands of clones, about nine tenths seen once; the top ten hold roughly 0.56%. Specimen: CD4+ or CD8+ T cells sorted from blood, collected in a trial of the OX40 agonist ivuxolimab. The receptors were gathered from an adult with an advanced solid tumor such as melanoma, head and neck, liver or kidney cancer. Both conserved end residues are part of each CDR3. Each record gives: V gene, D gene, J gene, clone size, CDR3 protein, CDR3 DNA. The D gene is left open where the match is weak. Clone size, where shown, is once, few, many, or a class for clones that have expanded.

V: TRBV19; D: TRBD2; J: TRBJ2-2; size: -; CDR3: CATTSGSGTGELFF; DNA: TGTGCCACCACTAGCGGGAGTGGTACCGGGGAGCTGTTTTTT
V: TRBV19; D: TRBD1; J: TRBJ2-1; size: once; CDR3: CASGRDRVSEQFF; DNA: TGTGCCAGTGGCCGGGACAGGGTTAGTGAGCAGTTCTTC
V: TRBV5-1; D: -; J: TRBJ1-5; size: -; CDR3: CASSWEGNQPQHF; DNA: TGCGCCAGCAGCTGGGAGGGCAATCAGCCCCAGCATTTT
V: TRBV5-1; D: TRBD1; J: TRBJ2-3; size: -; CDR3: CASSATGGTDTQYF; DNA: TGCGCCAGCAGCGCTACAGGGGGAACAGATACGCAGTATTTT
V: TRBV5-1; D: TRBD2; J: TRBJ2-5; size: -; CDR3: CASSPLGTSGETQYF; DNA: TGCGCCAGCAGCCCTCTGGGGACTAGCGGGGAGACCCAGTACTTC
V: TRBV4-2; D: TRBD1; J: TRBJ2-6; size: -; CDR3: CASSQDGNRGANVLTF; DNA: TGTGCCAGCAGCCAAGATGGGAACAGGGGAGCCAACGTCCTGACTTTC
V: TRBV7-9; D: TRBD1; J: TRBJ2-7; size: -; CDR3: CASSYSDRGPEQYF; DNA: TGTGCCAGCAGCTATTCGGACAGGGGACCCGAGCAGTACTTC
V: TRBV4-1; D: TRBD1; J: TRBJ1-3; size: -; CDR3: CASSQSPDRTPGNTIYF; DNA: TGCGCCAGCAGCCAATCCCCGGACAGGACGCCTGGAAACACCATATATTTT
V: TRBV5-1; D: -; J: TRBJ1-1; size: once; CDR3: CASSQAMNTEAFF; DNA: TGCGCCAGCAGCCAGGCGATGAACACTGAAGCTTTCTTT
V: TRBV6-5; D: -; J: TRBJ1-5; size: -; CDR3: CASRPDGIGQPQHF; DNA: TGTGCCAGCAGACCAGACGGGATTGGTCAGCCCCAGCATTTT
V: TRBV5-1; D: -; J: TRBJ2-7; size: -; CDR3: CASSLDDSSRYEQYF; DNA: TGCGCCAGCAGCTTGGACGACAGTAGTCGATACGAGCAGTACTTC
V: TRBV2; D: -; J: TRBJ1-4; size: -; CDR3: CASSEGRALNEKLFF; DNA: TGTGCCAGCAGTGAAGGGCGGGCCCTGAATGAAAAACTGTTTTTT
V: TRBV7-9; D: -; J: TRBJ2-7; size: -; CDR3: CASSLATGSVNEQYF; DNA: TGTGCCAGCAGCTTAGCCACAGGGTCCGTTAACGAGCAGTACTTC
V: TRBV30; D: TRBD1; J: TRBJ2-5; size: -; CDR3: CAWSTRQGIQETQYF; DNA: TGTGCCTGGAGTACCCGACAGGGTATCCAAGAGACCCAGTACTTC
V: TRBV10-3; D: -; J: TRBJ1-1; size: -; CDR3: CAISESGGWGAFF; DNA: TGTGCCATCAGTGAGTCGGGAGGATGGGGAGCTTTCTTT
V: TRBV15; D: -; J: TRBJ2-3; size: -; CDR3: CATSRGSEDTQYF; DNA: TGTGCCACCAGCAGGGGGTCGGAAGATACGCAGTATTTT